The 21 T cell receptor beta chains below were found in one sample sequenced in a study of cytomegalovirus exposure and HLA in healthy donors. It was with 60 Vbeta and 13 Jbeta primers that the PCR ran. The repertoire was sequenced with immunoSEQ multiplex PCR; TCRdb's copy has only in-frame clones and lacks some. The table records about 120,000 clones, around 63% of them present only once. What was sequenced was PBMCs. These receptor sequences come from a man between 40 and 49 years old in good health and CMV-seropositive.

This chain connects TRBV25-1 to TRBJ1-2; 7 bases agree with TRBD1. The CDR3 spans 13 residues. Germline assignment: CDR1 MGHDK and CDR2 SYGVNS. V lost 3 bases to trimming and J lost 3 bases; unmatched junction nucleotides: 1. CDR3 DNA sequence: TGTGCCAGCAGTGACGGGACAGACTATGGCTACACCTTC. As protein: CASSDGTDYGYTF.

This clone was picked up one time. The chain couples TRBV7-9 to TRBJ1-4; D may be TRBD1 (5 bases). The CDR3 loop spans 16 amino acids. CDR1 is SEHNR, CDR2 FQNEAQ, per germline (reference sequence). The V end lost 5 bases, the J end lost 0 bases, and 13 bases lay between the germline ends. The CDR3 region has the DNA TGTGCCAGCAGCCGTGGAGGGGTGACAACTAATGAAAAACTGTTTTTT. Protein sequence: CASSRGGVTTNEKLFF.

This clone has only one observation. V usage is TRBV10-2 and J usage is TRBJ2-4; 9 bases map to TRBD2. The CDR3 extends over 14 amino acids. CDR1 WSHSY and CDR2 SAAADI come from the germline V gene. J lost 9 bases, V lost 8 bases, and 11 bases had no gene match. As DNA, the CDR3 is TGCGCCAGCTTATCGGGACTAGCCGGGCCCATTCAGTACTTC. It is translated as CASLSGLAGPIQYF.

This clone was detected only a few times. The J gene is TRBJ2-1, the V gene TRBV27, with 12 bases that match TRBD2. CDR1 and CDR2 (germline): MNHEY, SMNVEV (reference sequence). Germline trimming cut 5 bases from V and 4 bases from J; bases unmatched to any gene: 6. This CDR3 has 16 residues. The CDR3 is CASSPLTSGRYNEQFF. The CDR3 coding sequence is TGTGCCAGCAGTCCACTGACTAGCGGGAGATACAATGAGCAGTTCTTC.

The chain links TRBV6-5 to TRBJ1-6; TRBD1 is a possible D gene (5 bases). The ends were cut back, 4 bases at V and 0 bases at J, with 10 bases in the middle. CDR1 and CDR2 from the germline V gene are MNHEY and SVGAGI. This CDR3 comprises 16 residues. The CDR3 nucleotides read TGTGCCAGCAGTTCTCGACAGAGCTCCTATAATTCACCCCTCCACTTT. This codes for CASSSRQSSYNSPLHF.

J is TRBJ1-6 and V is TRBV10-3; TRBD1 aligns across 7 bases. Per germline, CDR1 ENHRY and CDR2 SYGVKD. V lost 7 bases, J lost 7 bases, and 4 bases stayed unmatched. The CDR3 runs 13 residues. CDR3 nucleotide sequence: TGTGCCATCACCGGACAGGAAAATTCACCCCTCCACTTT. It specifies CAITGQENSPLHF.

In this sample, this clone turned up once. The chain carries TRBV4-1 and TRBJ2-5; no definite D call. Trimming took off 0 bases at V and 0 bases at J, with 5 bases between the two ends. The CDR3 extends over 14 amino acids. Germline CDR1 and CDR2: MGHRA and YSYEKL. The DNA for the CDR3 is TGCGCCAGCAGCCAAGAGGGCTACCAAGAGACCCAGTACTTC. Protein sequence: CASSQEGYQETQYF.

As for this clone: The sample contains more than one DNA sequence encoding this CDR3. V and J are TRBV7-9 and TRBJ1-1; tentative D call: TRBD1 (5 bases). Deletions cut 2 bases from V and 0 bases from J, with 7 bases between. The germline V gene encodes CDR1 SEHNR and CDR2 FQNEAQ (reference sequence). CDR3 length: 14 amino acids. Here the CDR3 DNA reads TGTGCCAGCAGCTTACAGGGCATGAACACTGAAGCTTTCTTT. Translation gives CASSLQGMNTEAFF.

The J gene is TRBJ1-2, the V gene TRBV30, with a weak D call TRBD1 (6 bases). Trimming shortened V by 2 bases and J by 6 bases, and 16 bases separated the two germline ends. CDR3 length equals 14 residues. CDR1 GTSNPN and CDR2 SVGIG come from the germline V gene (reference sequence). CDR3 sequence reads: CAWSTGSPWNGYTF. CDR3 nucleotides: TGTGCCTGGAGTACAGGGAGCCCCTGGAATGGCTACACCTTC.

This clone appeared a few times. The V gene is TRBV7-3, the J gene TRBJ2-5; TRBD2 aligns across 10 bases. The CDR3 runs 15 residues. After removal of 2 bases from V and 3 bases from J, the junction contained 3 bases not matched to a gene. CDR1 and CDR2 (germline): SGHTA, FQGTGA. The CDR3 protein is CASSLESGREETQYF. The CDR3 DNA sequence: TGTGCCAGCAGCTTAGAAAGCGGGAGGGAAGAGACCCAGTACTTC. Based on the CDR3 plus reference TRBV7-3 and TRBJ2-5, the full variable domain is GAGVSQTPSNKVTEKGKYVELRCDPISGHTALYWYRQSLGQGPEFLIYFQGTGAADDSGLPNDRFFAVRPEGSVSTLKIQRTERGDSAVYLCASSLESGREETQYFGPGTRLLVL.

The gene calls are TRBV27 and TRBJ2-1; 11 bases line up with TRBD2. CDR1 is MNHEY, CDR2 SMNVEV, per germline (reference sequence). This CDR3 contains 15 residues. The J segment lost 7 bases and the V segment lost 7 bases, leaving 9 bases of the junction unmatched. The CDR3 DNA reads TGTGCCAGCACCTCCCTACTAGCGGGAGTGAATGAGCAGTTCTTC. Translating it yields CASTSLLAGVNEQFF.

This clone was seen only a few times. The chain recombines TRBV19 with TRBJ1-2; D unclear. Trimming left V 7 bases short and J 0 bases short, with 18 bases between. CDR3 size: 16 residues. CDR1 is LNHDA and CDR2 is SQIVND in the germline V gene (reference sequence). The CDR3 loop is CASTNSKAYANYGYTF. The CDR3 DNA follows: TGTGCCAGTACCAACTCCAAAGCCTATGCTAACTATGGCTACACCTTC.

CDR3 in amino acids: CARSPHPQTNEKLFF. The DNA of the CDR3 is TGTGCCAGAAGCCCCCATCCACAAACTAATGAAAAACTGTTTTTT. The chain combines TRBV7-5 with TRBJ1-4; whether TRBD1, the table's D call, matches the DNA was not checked. TRBV7-5 corresponds to a pseudogene. The CDR3 has 15 residues.

The rearrangement uses TRBV7-8 and TRBJ2-7; a weak D match, TRBD2 (6 bases). Germline V lookup: CDR1 SGHVS, CDR2 FQNEAQ. The CDR3 sequence is 17 residues long. Trimming took 5 bases from V and 4 from J, leaving 24 bases between them. The CDR3 DNA reads TGTGCCAGCAGCCCCCAAAATAGCGGACGTGGTAGGTACGAGCAGTACTTC. Translated: CASSPQNSGRGRYEQYF.

This chain uses TRBV2 with TRBJ1-5, with TRBD1 as a possible D gene (5 bases). With 2 bases removed from V and 4 bases from J, the gap between germline ends came to 15 bases. There are 16 residues in the CDR3. The germline V gene encodes CDR1 SNHLY and CDR2 FYNNEI. The CDR3 DNA reads as TGTGCCAGCAGTGAAAATAGGGGTAGGGGAAATCAGCCCCAGCATTTT. Amino acids: CASSENRGRGNQPQHF.

This clone turned up a few times. The chain uses TRBV5-8 and TRBJ1-1, with no clear D. V lost 6 bases and J 0 bases, leaving 12 bases between the germline ends. The germline V gene encodes CDR1 SGHTS and CDR2 YDEGEE. CDR3 length: 14 amino acids. The CDR3 sequence is CASTPRGMNTEAFF. CDR3 DNA: TGTGCCAGCACCCCGAGAGGGATGAACACTGAAGCTTTCTTT.

This clone is medium-sized (0.01 to 0.1%) in the sample. The J gene is TRBJ1-1, the V gene TRBV7-9; TRBD1 might be the D (6 bases). The ends were cut back, 5 bases at V and 1 base at J, with 11 bases in the middle. From germline, CDR1 is SEHNR and CDR2 FQNEAQ (reference sequence). The length of the CDR3 is 14 residues. The CDR3 region is CASSPRTENTEAFF. The CDR3 DNA follows: TGTGCCAGCAGCCCCCGGACAGAGAACACTGAAGCTTTCTTT.

This clone was observed a few times. V is TRBV28 and J is TRBJ2-4, with 7 nucleotides matching TRBD2. The CDR3 is 13 amino acids. CDR1 and CDR2 from the germline V gene are MDHEN and SYDVKM. V gave up 5 bases and J gave up 8 bases; unmatched junction bases: 6. In DNA form, the CDR3 reads TGTGCCAGCAGTGATAGCGGGCTGGACATTCAGTACTTC. The encoded protein is CASSDSGLDIQYF.

The chain couples TRBV11-3 to TRBJ1-1; D call uncertain. Trimming pared 2 bases from V and 0 bases from J, leaving 7 bases between. Per germline, CDR1 SGHNT and CDR2 YENEEA. The CDR3 extends over 14 amino acids. This chain's CDR3 is CASSLTSLNTEAFF. In DNA form, the CDR3 reads TGTGCCAGCAGCTTAACTTCATTGAACACTGAAGCTTTCTTT.

This clone has a handful of counts. The chain has TRBV4-1 and TRBJ1-1; 7 bases fit TRBD1. With V trimmed by 4 bases and J by 9 bases, 2 bases remained unmatched. The CDR3 runs to 11 residues. The germline V gene encodes CDR1 MGHRA and CDR2 YSYEKL. CDR3 nucleotide sequence: TGCGCCAGCAGCCGGGACAGACAAGCTTTCTTT. Translating it yields CASSRDRQAFF.

CDR3 region: CASSLPQGGGELFF. The CDR3 coding sequence is TGCGCCAGCAGCCTTCCCCAGGGTGGCGGGGAGCTGTTTTTT. This chain connects TRBV5-1 to TRBJ2-2, with D perhaps matching TRBD1 (5 bases). The length of the CDR3 is 14 residues. The germline V gene encodes CDR1 SGHRS and CDR2 YFSETQ. The V end was cut by 4 bases, the J end by 7 bases, with 14 bases between.